The following is a T cell receptor (beta chain) sequence with its context. Produced via immunoSEQ multiplex PCR; TCRdb's table is partial and in-frame only. The sample lists over 200,000 clones; 88% were seen once. The data stem from a study of blood T cell repertoires in COVID-19. Study-wide background: In each case, the material was cDNA or gDNA derived from T cells, B-cell-depleted T cells, or PBMCs.

The CDR3 contains 16 residues. After removal of 5 bases from V and 9 bases from J, the junction contained 13 bases not matched to a gene. Germline CDR1 LNHDA, CDR2 SQIVND (reference sequence). The specimen was peripheral blood. This TCR was recovered from a woman in her sixties with acute or convalescent COVID-19. J is TRBJ2-1 and V is TRBV19; 10 bases are a match to TRBD1. The CDR3 DNA reads TGTGCCAGTAGTGACCGGGACAGGGGTTTTTTGAGTGAGCAGTTCTTC. It translates to CASSDRDRGFLSEQFF.